One and the same sample provided the 13 T cell receptor beta chains below, sequenced in a study of cytomegalovirus exposure and HLA in healthy donors. Researchers ran the PCR with 60 Vbeta and 13 Jbeta primers. Profiled with immunoSEQ multiplex PCR; TCRdb holds only in-frame clones, not every one. This sample has roughly 260,000 clones; 84% occur once, and the top ten carry approximately 2%. The material sequenced was PBMCs. The receptors stem from a woman aged 40 to 49 in good health and CMV-seropositive.

This clone was detected only once. The chain combines TRBV29-1 with TRBJ2-5; 7 nucleotides align to TRBD2. Germline CDR1 is SQVTM and CDR2 is ANQGSEA. This CDR3 is 12 amino acids long. V was pared by 4 bases and J by 5 bases, with 4 bases of the junction left unmatched. The CDR3 region has the DNA TGCAGCGTTGGGGCCGGGGGGGAGACCCAGTACTTC. Amino acids: CSVGAGGETQYF.

V is TRBV11-2 and J is TRBJ2-3; 7 bases agree with TRBD2. The germline V gene encodes CDR1 SGHAT and CDR2 FQNNGV. V lost 5 bases to trimming and J lost 5 bases; unmatched junction nucleotides: 10. The CDR3 contains 15 residues. The DNA of the CDR3 is TGTGCCAGCAGCCCCAGCGGGACCCCCCTAGATACGCAGTATTTT. Translation: CASSPSGTPLDTQYF.

This clone was counted once. This chain joins TRBV5-1 and TRBJ2-7; 8 bases map to TRBD2. Germline V gene sequence: CDR1 SGHRS, CDR2 YFSETQ. V trimming: 1 base; J trimming: 5 bases; junction bases outside the gene matches: 8. The CDR3 sequence is 15 residues long. For the CDR3, the DNA is TGCGCCAGCAGCTTGTGGCTAGCGGGTGACGACGAGCAGTACTTC. As protein: CASSLWLAGDDEQYF.

The chain is built from TRBV9 and TRBJ2-5; 10 nucleotides align to TRBD1. Germline V gene lookup returns CDR1 SGDLS and CDR2 YYNGEE. Germline trimming cut 1 base from V and 5 bases from J; bases unmatched to any gene: 8. The CDR3 covers 16 residues. CDR3 amino acids: CASSVNPGQGVETQYF. CDR3 nucleotide sequence: TGTGCCAGCAGCGTAAACCCCGGACAGGGGGTGGAGACCCAGTACTTC.

The chain employs TRBV10-3 and TRBJ1-2; 10 positions match TRBD1. CDR3 length: 14 amino acids. Looked up from germline, CDR1 is ENHRY and CDR2 is SYGVKD. Trimming cost V 4 bases and J 7 bases; bases outside gene matches: 6. The CDR3 reads CAISADRGQGGYTF. The CDR3 region has the DNA TGTGCCATCAGTGCTGACAGGGGGCAAGGTGGCTACACCTTC.

V and J are TRBV18 and TRBJ2-1; D unresolved. Germline-derived CDR1 and CDR2 are KGHSH and LQKENI. This CDR3 contains 14 residues. Trimming removed 1 base at V and 9 bases at J, with 13 bases between. Here the CDR3 reads CASSPQDGGVEQFF. The CDR3 DNA reads TGTGCCAGCTCACCACAGGATGGCGGTGTTGAGCAGTTCTTC.

This clone appeared once. V is TRBV29-1 and J is TRBJ2-1; 13 bases align to TRBD2. Unmatched junction bases numbered 5, after V lost 3 bases and J lost 9 bases. This CDR3 is 14 amino acids long. Per the germline V gene, CDR1 is SQVTM and CDR2 is ANQGSEA. The CDR3 DNA reads TGCAGCGTTGATTCGACTAGCGGGAGGACTGAGCAGTTCTTC. Protein sequence: CSVDSTSGRTEQFF.

The chain has TRBV7-9 and TRBJ1-1; 7 bases are shared with TRBD1. CDR1 is SEHNR, CDR2 FQNEAQ, per germline (reference sequence). The trim removed 4 bases at V and 0 bases at J, leaving 5 bases unmatched. The CDR3 consists of 15 residues. CDR3 sequence reads: CASSSRDRLNTEAFF. In nucleotides, the CDR3 is TGTGCCAGCAGCTCTCGGGACAGACTGAACACTGAAGCTTTCTTT.

The V and J genes are TRBV21-1 and TRBJ2-7; the table gives TRBD2 as D, unverified against the DNA. TRBV21-1 is annotated as a pseudogene. The length of the CDR3 is 17 residues. CDR3 sequence reads: CASSKKGPAGFSYEQYF. The CDR3 DNA is TGTGCCAGCAGCAAAAAAGGTCCAGCGGGGTTCTCCTACGAGCAGTACTTC.

The chain links TRBV19 to TRBJ1-3; the D gene is possibly TRBD1 (6 bases). Germline values: CDR1 LNHDA, CDR2 SQIVND (reference sequence). Trimming left V 4 bases short and J 4 bases short, with 11 bases between. CDR3 size: 14 residues. The CDR3 reads CASSNRVRGNTIYF. CDR3 DNA sequence: TGTGCCAGTAGTAACAGGGTCAGAGGAAACACCATATATTTT.

V gene TRBV6-5 combines with J gene TRBJ2-3; perhaps TRBD1 as D (6 bases). Germline lookup yields CDR1 MNHEY and CDR2 SVGAGI. Trimming cost V 4 bases and J 10 bases, with 15 bases left between them. The CDR3 extends over 13 amino acids. In DNA, the CDR3 is TGTGCCAGCAGTTCCCACCGACAGGTCGCGCAGTATTTT. It yields the protein CASSSHRQVAQYF.

This chain connects TRBV7-8 to TRBJ1-2, with 11 bases identical to TRBD1. V lost 1 base, J lost 6 bases, and 1 base stayed unmatched. The CDR3 loop spans 14 amino acids. The germline V gene has CDR1 SGHVS and CDR2 FQNEAQ. CDR3 nucleotides: TGTGCCAGCAGCTTAGGGACAGGGGGCCATGGCTACACCTTC. Translating gives CASSLGTGGHGYTF.

The chain is built from TRBV7-2 and TRBJ1-2; a possible D gene is TRBD1 (6 bases). The CDR3 totals 12 residues. V dropped 5 bases and J dropped 10 bases, with 14 bases sitting between them. Germline V gives CDR1 SGHTA, CDR2 FQGNSA. CDR3 coding DNA: TGTGCCAGCAGCGCTAACAGGGTTTACTACACCTTC. It specifies CASSANRVYYTF.